This TCR beta chain appears in the sequencing data of a study of blood T cell repertoires in COVID-19. The wider study: The origin of the acute and convalescent COVID-19 samples was the United States, Italy and Spain.

This clone came up many times. This CDR3 is built from 14 residues. V lost 4 bases and J lost 4; bases outside the gene matches: 3. Germline lookup yields CDR1 SEHNR and CDR2 FQNEAQ (reference sequence). Repertoires were generated with immunoSEQ multiplex PCR, while TCRdb's copy carries only in-frame clones and drops some. This sample has about 270,000 clones, with more than 75% found just once. Sequenced sample: peripheral blood. This sequence was found in a woman aged 60 to 75 who had recovered from COVID-19. The V call is TRBV7-9, the J call TRBJ1-2; 10 positions match TRBD1. Here the CDR3 reads CASSSRDRGYGYTF. The CDR3 DNA reads TGTGCCAGCAGCTCCCGGGACAGGGGCTATGGCTACACCTTC.